This is a list of T cell receptor beta chains from one sample in a study of blood T cell repertoires in COVID-19. Produced via immunoSEQ multiplex PCR; TCRdb's table is partial and in-frame only. The top ten clones hold about 1.5% of a sample with about 430,000 clones, more than 70% of them seen once. The sample consisted of PBMCs or T cells enriched from blood (not recorded which). All receptors come from a woman under 30 who had been exposed to COVID-19. Both conserved end residues are part of each CDR3. A D gene is named only where the DNA matches it firmly. Not all rows give a size; the values are once, few, many and, for expanded clones, a class.

>NA|TRBJ2-7|TRBD2|TRBV2
CASMRLAGSYEQYF
TGTGCCAGCATGCGACTAGCGGGCTCCTACGAGCAGTACTTC
>NA|TRBJ1-3|NA|TRBV28
CASSPFVLSRGTGNTIYF
TGTGCCAGCAGTCCGTTCGTCCTTAGTAGGGGTACTGGAAACACCATATATTTT
>NA|TRBJ1-1|TRBD1|TRBV24-1
CATSETGTGAEAFF
TGTGCCACCAGTGAAACGGGGACAGGGGCTGAAGCTTTCTTT
>NA|TRBJ2-1|TRBD2|TRBV7-2
CASSLAFRTSGGNEQFF
TGTGCCAGCAGCTTAGCGTTTAGGACTAGCGGGGGCAATGAGCAGTTCTTC
>few|TRBJ1-1|NA|TRBV5-1
CASSPRVNTEAFF
TGCGCCAGCAGCCCCAGGGTGAACACTGAAGCTTTCTTT
>NA|TRBJ2-1|TRBD2|TRBV7-2
CASSPWTSGHKYNEQFF
TGTGCCAGCAGCCCGTGGACTAGCGGGCATAAATACAATGAGCAGTTCTTC
>NA|TRBJ1-1|TRBD1|TRBV7-2
CASSSVKGAGTEAFF
TGTGCCAGCAGCTCGGTCAAGGGGGCGGGAACTGAAGCTTTCTTT
>NA|TRBJ2-5|NA|TRBV6-5
CASRVRGHQETQYF
TGTGCCAGCAGGGTCAGGGGCCACCAAGAGACCCAGTACTTC
>NA|TRBJ2-1|TRBD2|TRBV9
CASSVGLVNEQFF
TGTGCCAGCAGCGTGGGACTAGTAAATGAGCAGTTCTTC
>NA|TRBJ2-5|TRBD1|TRBV24-1
CATSGQGRETQYF
TGTGCCACCTCAGGACAGGGACGAGAGACCCAGTACTTC
>NA|TRBJ1-1|NA|TRBV9
CASSATPGGGGTEAFF
TGTGCCAGCAGCGCAACCCCGGGGGGAGGGGGCACTGAAGCTTTCTTT
>NA|TRBJ2-1|NA|TRBV6-5
CASRGLHNEQFF
TGTGCCAGCAGGGGGCTACACAATGAGCAGTTCTTC
>NA|TRBJ1-6|TRBD1|TRBV25-1
CASSDPRTGDNSPLHF
TGTGCCAGCAGTGACCCACGGACAGGGGATAATTCACCCCTCCACTTT
>once|TRBJ1-2|TRBD1|TRBV12-3/TRBV12-4
CASSLDYGQGNTF
TGTGCCAGCAGTTTAGATTATGGACAGGGGAACACCTTC
>NA|TRBJ1-5|NA|TRBV5-6
CASSLGDSVAQHF
TGTGCCAGCAGCTTGGGAGACTCGGTAGCCCAGCATTTT
>NA|TRBJ1-5|NA|TRBV6-5
CASSTGDLSGQPQHF
TGTGCCAGCAGTACGGGGGATCTCTCCGGCCAGCCCCAGCATTTT
>NA|TRBJ2-7|TRBD2|TRBV28
CGAGAAYEQYF
TGTGGGGCGGGAGCGGCCTACGAGCAGTACTTC
>NA|TRBJ1-1|NA|TRBV28
CASSLHGGAITSEAFF
TGTGCCAGCAGTCTCCATGGCGGCGCCATCACTTCTGAAGCTTTCTTT
>NA|TRBJ2-7|NA|TRBV6-1
CASSQDRVGEQYF
TGTGCCAGCAGTCAGGACAGAGTTGGCGAGCAGTACTTC
>NA|TRBJ2-5|TRBD1|TRBV15
CATSKIRTGGIETQYF
TGTGCCACCAGCAAGATAAGAACAGGGGGCATCGAGACCCAGTACTTC
>NA|TRBJ1-5|NA|TRBV28
CASSLSPGGNQPQHF
TGTGCCAGCAGTTTGAGTCCGGGGGGCAATCAGCCCCAGCATTTT
>NA|TRBJ2-7|TRBD2|TRBV6-5
CASSWGAGGSDEQYF
TGTGCCAGCAGTTGGGGAGCGGGAGGTAGCGACGAGCAGTACTTC
>NA|TRBJ1-1|NA|TRBV3-1/TRBV3-2
CASGQESGWYTEAFF
TGTGCCAGCGGCCAGGAGTCAGGGTGGTACACTGAAGCTTTCTTT
>once|TRBJ2-3|TRBD2|TRBV3-1/TRBV3-2
CASSHYSGRDTDTQYF
TGTGCCAGCAGCCATTATAGCGGGAGGGACACAGATACGCAGTATTTT
>NA|TRBJ2-1|NA|TRBV11-2
CASSLDRGRNEQFF
TGTGCCAGCAGCTTAGATCGGGGAAGAAATGAGCAGTTCTTC
>NA|TRBJ2-7|NA|TRBV21-1
CASSLNVRDILSYEQYF
TGTGCCAGCAGCCTAAACGTCCGGGATATCCTATCCTACGAGCAGTACTTC
>once|TRBJ2-2|NA|TRBV7-3
CASSLRANTGELFF
TGTGCCAGCAGCTTACGAGCGAACACCGGGGAGCTGTTTTTT
>NA|TRBJ2-1|NA|TRBV30
CAWSTGLGRGQFF
TGTGCCTGGAGCACCGGGTTGGGAAGGGGGCAGTTCTTC
>few|TRBJ1-1|TRBD1|TRBV28
CASSFQGAGTEAFF
TGTGCCAGCAGTTTTCAGGGGGCCGGCACTGAAGCTTTCTTT
>NA|TRBJ1-5|NA|TRBV9
CARSVGGGNQPQHF
TGTGCCCGCAGCGTAGGGGGGGGGAATCAGCCCCAGCATTTT
>NA|TRBJ1-1|NA|TRBV29-1
CSATPNTEAFF
TGCAGCGCAACTCCGAACACTGAAGCTTTCTTT
>NA|TRBJ1-1|NA|TRBV27
CASRYQVNTEAFF
TGTGCCAGCAGGTACCAGGTGAACACTGAAGCTTTCTTT
>few|TRBJ2-7|TRBD2|TRBV7-9
CASSLERGGSYEQYF
TGTGCCAGCAGCTTAGAGCGGGGGGGATCCTACGAGCAGTACTTC
>NA|TRBJ2-1|TRBD2|TRBV9
CASSTTGTSGRYNEQFF
TGTGCCAGCAGCACAACCGGGACTAGCGGGCGGTACAATGAGCAGTTCTTC
>NA|TRBJ2-2|TRBD2|TRBV4-1
CASSPLAGGSTGELFF
TGCGCCAGCAGCCCTCTAGCGGGGGGGAGCACCGGGGAGCTGTTTTTT
>NA|TRBJ2-2|NA|TRBV5-6
CASSLATGELFF
TGTGCCAGCAGCTTAGCCACCGGGGAGCTGTTTTTT
>NA|TRBJ2-7|TRBD2|TRBV28
CASGPGSGRLYF
TGTGCCAGCGGCCCTGGGAGCGGGAGACTGTACTTC
>NA|TRBJ2-3|TRBD2|TRBV4-3
CASSRLAGSSTDTQYF
TGCGCCAGCAGCCGCCTAGCGGGGTCTAGCACAGATACGCAGTATTTT
>once|TRBJ2-7|TRBD2|TRBV27
CASSSPTSGTYEQYF
TGTGCCAGCAGTTCCCCGACTAGCGGTACCTACGAGCAGTACTTC
>NA|TRBJ2-4|TRBD1|TRBV5-1
CASSPRTGGFENIQYF
TGCGCCAGCAGCCCACGGACAGGGGGCTTTGAAAACATTCAGTACTTC
>NA|TRBJ1-3|NA|TRBV5-1
CASSQDSNSGNTIYF
TGCGCCAGCAGCCAGGACAGCAACTCTGGAAACACCATATATTTT
>NA|TRBJ2-5|TRBD1|TRBV5-1
CASSQNTGTGKETQYF
TGCGCCAGCAGCCAGAACACGGGGACAGGGAAAGAGACCCAGTACTTC
>NA|TRBJ2-1|TRBD1|TRBV7-9
CASTPPGTGDNEQFF
TGTGCCAGCACCCCCCCCGGGACAGGGGACAATGAGCAGTTCTTC
>NA|TRBJ2-7|TRBD1|TRBV10-3
CAISVPGGAGAGEQYF
TGTGCCATCAGTGTGCCAGGGGGCGCAGGCGCGGGCGAGCAGTACTTC
>NA|TRBJ1-1|TRBD1|TRBV27
CASSFYPGTDTEAFF
TGTGCCAGCAGTTTTTACCCCGGGACAGACACTGAAGCTTTCTTT
>NA|TRBJ2-7|NA|TRBV27
CASSQAQFYEQYF
TGTGCCAGCAGCCAAGCCCAATTCTACGAGCAGTACTTC
>NA|TRBJ2-7|TRBD2|TRBV28
CASRGSRGLAGYEQYF
TGTGCCAGCAGAGGGTCGAGGGGACTAGCCGGGTACGAGCAGTACTTC
>NA|TRBJ1-2|NA|TRBV6-5
CASSYSEATYGYTF
TGTGCCAGCAGTTACTCAGAGGCGACCTATGGCTACACCTTC
>NA|TRBJ2-7|NA|TRBV12-3/TRBV12-4
CASSLGVSYEQYF
TGTGCCAGCAGTTTAGGAGTCTCCTACGAGCAGTACTTC